These 27 T cell receptor beta chains share one sample of origin, sequenced in a study of shared clonotypes between healthy human individuals. Sequencing used immunoSEQ multiplex PCR; TCRdb keeps in-frame clones, though not all of them. The data contain approximately 640,000 clones, about three quarters of them singletons. The specimen sequenced was memory CD4+ T cells sorted from blood. Subset specified: CD45RA-negative fraction. These receptors all stem from a woman in her 30s in good health.

In regard to this clone: This CDR3 is also generated by other DNA sequences in the sample. The chain recombines TRBV5-1 with TRBJ2-7; a possible D gene is TRBD2 (5 bases). V lost 0 bases to trimming and J lost 7 bases, with 8 bases between them. Germline V gene lookup returns CDR1 SGHRS and CDR2 YFSETQ. The CDR3 loop spans 12 amino acids. The CDR3 reads CASSLGSGEQYF. The DNA for the CDR3 is TGCGCCAGCAGCTTGGGGTCGGGGGAGCAGTACTTC.

This clone was seen more than once but under ten times. The CDR3 here is CASRSSGTGSFYEQYF. CDR3 bases: TGTGCCAGTAGGTCCTCCGGGACAGGGAGTTTCTACGAGCAGTACTTC. The chain links TRBV19 to TRBJ2-7, with 9 bases matching TRBD1. Germline values: CDR1 LNHDA, CDR2 SQIVND (reference sequence). The ends lost 6 bases at V and 3 bases at J; junction bases unmatched: 12. The CDR3 length is 16 residues.

This chain links TRBV9 with TRBJ2-1; 10 bases align to TRBD2. V lost 1 base to trimming and J lost 7 bases; unmatched junction nucleotides: 8. Germline CDR1 and CDR2: SGDLS and YYNGEE. There are 16 residues in the CDR3. The CDR3 region has the DNA TGTGCCAGCAGCGTATCTCCTAGCGGGAGTATGAATGAGCAGTTCTTC. Amino acids: CASSVSPSGSMNEQFF. The full variable domain, completed using reference TRBV9 and TRBJ2-1, is DSGVTQTPKHLITATGQRVTLRCSPRSGDLSVYWYQQSLDQGLQFLIQYYNGEERAKGNILERFSAQQFPDLHSELNLSSLELGDSALYFCASSVSPSGSMNEQFFGPGTRLTVL.

The chain couples TRBV25-1 to TRBJ2-3, with 11 bases identical to TRBD2. The CDR3 loop spans 16 amino acids. Germline CDR1 reads MGHDK; CDR2 reads SYGVNS. With 4 bases clipped from V and 2 bases from J, the junction kept 5 bases outside the gene matches. CDR3 residues: CASSGLGLAVTDTQYF. The CDR3 DNA reads TGTGCCAGCAGTGGCCTGGGACTAGCGGTCACAGATACGCAGTATTTT. The variable domain in full, with the rest retrieved from reference TRBV25-1 and TRBJ2-3, is EADIYQTPRYLVIGTGKKITLECSQTMGHDKMYWYQQDPGMELHLIHYSYGVNSTEKGDLSSESTVSRIRTEHFPLTLESARPSHTSQYLCASSGLGLAVTDTQYFGPGTRLTVL.

This clone appeared a few times. The J gene is TRBJ2-1, the V gene TRBV19, with D possibly matching TRBD2 (6 bases). The germline CDR1 and CDR2 sequences are LNHDA and SQIVND (reference sequence). This CDR3 comprises 13 residues. V lost 7 bases and J lost 12, with 19 bases in between. The CDR3 is CASKRTINDGQFF. The CDR3 DNA reads TGTGCCAGTAAGAGGACTATCAATGATGGGCAGTTCTTC.

The rearrangement uses TRBV7-3 and TRBJ2-2, with TRBD1 as a possible D gene (6 bases). V gave up 5 bases and J gave up 13 bases, with 14 bases separating them. This CDR3 spans 12 amino acids. Germline CDR1 SGHTA, CDR2 FQGTGA. CDR3 protein: CASSKQGSRLFF. In DNA form, the CDR3 reads TGTGCCAGCAGCAAACAGGGTTCAAGGCTGTTTTTT. Full variable domain (remainder filled in from reference TRBV7-3 and TRBJ2-2): GAGVSQTPSNKVTEKGKYVELRCDPISGHTALYWYRQSLGQGPEFLIYFQGTGAADDSGLPNDRFFAVRPEGSVSTLKIQRTERGDSAVYLCASSKQGSRLFFGEGSRLTVL.

The genes are TRBV6-6 and TRBJ2-3; TRBD2 is a possible D gene (5 bases). Germline V gene data show CDR1 as MNHNY and CDR2 as SVGAGI (reference sequence). The CDR3 has 15 amino acids. V shed 2 bases and J shed 3 bases, with 12 bases lying between them. CDR3 bases: TGTGCCAGCAGTTACAGTGGAGGAGGAACAGATACGCAGTATTTT. Protein product: CASSYSGGGTDTQYF.

CDR3 residues: CASSKGPNTGELFF. DNA for the CDR3: TGTGCCAGCAGCAAGGGACCAAACACCGGGGAGCTGTTTTTT. The chain has TRBV7-3 and TRBJ2-2; tentatively, D is TRBD1 or TRBD2 (5 bases each). V was trimmed by 5 bases and J by 2 bases, leaving 9 bases between them. The CDR3 extends over 14 amino acids. Per germline, CDR1 SGHTA and CDR2 FQGTGA.

Notes on this clone: Because the CDR3 is missing its conserved closing phenylalanine or tryptophan, this is likely a read error. Because the CDR3's place on the DNA is in doubt, the DNA is left out and the CDR3 is given as listed by TCRdb. The chain carries TRBV15 and TRBJ1-4; the table names TRBD1, a call not compared with the DNA. The CDR3 is 13 residues long, counting both termini. Germline V gene sequence: CDR1 LNHNV, CDR2 YYDKDF (reference sequence). The CDR3: CATSRDVPAGGGL.

The chain joins TRBV28 to TRBJ2-1; no reliable D call. Germline CDR1 MDHEN, CDR2 SYDVKM. With 4 bases removed from V and 10 bases from J, the gap between germline ends came to 8 bases. There are 11 residues in the CDR3. The CDR3 nucleotides are TGTGCCAGCAGTTACCACGAGGAGCAGTTCTTC. Protein product: CASSYHEEQFF.

The rearrangement links TRBV5-4 to TRBJ2-7; D ambiguous. The CDR3 runs to 14 residues. Per the germline V gene, CDR1 is SGHNT and CDR2 is YYREEE (reference sequence). The V end lost 3 bases, the J end lost 0 bases, and 10 bases lay between the germline ends. The CDR3 DNA follows: TGTGCCAGCAGCTACTACACCGACTCCTACGAGCAGTACTTC. It encodes CASSYYTDSYEQYF.

This clone was found a few times. This chain joins TRBV7-9 and TRBJ2-2; 9 nucleotides align to TRBD2. Germline CDR1 and CDR2: SEHNR and FQNEAQ (reference sequence). The trim removed 4 bases at V and 3 bases at J, leaving 9 bases unmatched. The CDR3 extends over 17 amino acids. In DNA, the CDR3 is TGTGCCAGCAGCTCGAGACAGCGGGAGGTATACACCGGGGAGCTGTTTTTT. It specifies CASSSRQREVYTGELFF.

The CDR3 protein is CASSQEYVGSSTDTQYF. CDR3 DNA: TGCGCCAGCAGCCAAGAGTACGTAGGATCTAGCACAGATACGCAGTATTTT. V is TRBV4-1 and J is TRBJ2-3; D unresolved. The CDR3 spans 17 residues. Germline CDR1 is MGHRA and CDR2 is YSYEKL. V was pared by 0 bases and J by 0 bases, with 13 bases between.

J is TRBJ2-2 and V is TRBV11-3; 10 bases are a match to TRBD1. The length of the CDR3 is 16 residues. V was clipped by 5 bases and J by 1 base; unmatched bases: 4. Germline V CDR1 and CDR2: SGHNT, YENEEA. The CDR3 region is CASSDRTGGNTGELFF. The CDR3 nucleotides read TGTGCCAGCAGCGATCGGACAGGGGGGAACACCGGGGAGCTGTTTTTT.

This chain links TRBV28 with TRBJ2-3, with a possible D match to TRBD2 (5 bases). Germline values: CDR1 MDHEN, CDR2 SYDVKM. V was trimmed by 3 bases and J by 2 bases, leaving 18 bases between them. The CDR3 is 17 residues long. CDR3 amino acids: CASSLEVLADYTDTQYF. In DNA form, the CDR3 reads TGTGCCAGCAGTTTGGAGGTGCTCGCGGATTACACAGATACGCAGTATTTT.

Worth noting for this clone: Other DNA sequences in this sample translate to the same CDR3. The V and J genes are TRBV27 and TRBJ2-7, with TRBD2 as a possible D gene (5 bases). This CDR3 is built from 14 residues. Germline CDR1 MNHEY, CDR2 SMNVEV (reference sequence). Trimming took 0 bases from V and 7 from J, leaving 13 bases between them. CDR3 nucleotide sequence: TGTGCCAGCAGTTTATCCGGGAAACGTCGGGAGCAGTACTTC. It translates to CASSLSGKRREQYF.

The chain recombines TRBV18 with TRBJ2-5; D gene uncertain. The germline gives CDR1 KGHSH, CDR2 LQKENI. The V end lost 5 bases, the J end lost 2 bases, and 6 bases lay between the germline ends. This CDR3 is built from 12 residues. This CDR3 is CASSEVQETQYF. CDR3 DNA sequence: TGTGCCAGCTCAGAAGTACAAGAGACCCAGTACTTC.

This chain connects TRBV5-1 to TRBJ1-4; D not certain. Germline values: CDR1 SGHRS, CDR2 YFSETQ. The CDR3 is 15 amino acids. V lost 0 bases, J lost 4 bases, and 10 bases lay in between. The CDR3 loop is CASSLVGQNNEKLFF. In DNA form, the CDR3 reads TGCGCCAGCAGCTTGGTAGGGCAGAATAATGAAAAACTGTTTTTT.

A single count supports this clone. The chain carries TRBV19 and TRBJ2-2, with a weak D call TRBD2 (6 bases). The CDR3 spans 16 residues. The germline V gene encodes CDR1 LNHDA and CDR2 SQIVND (reference sequence). Deletions cut 9 bases from V and 3 bases from J, with 20 bases between. The CDR3 DNA is TGTGCCAGCGGAAAGAGAGCGGGCGGGGACACCGGGGAGCTGTTTTTT. This translates into CASGKRAGGDTGELFF.

J is TRBJ2-2 and V is TRBV5-1; no clear D. V was trimmed by 4 bases and J by 4 bases, leaving 8 bases between them. The CDR3 covers 13 residues. CDR1 SGHRS and CDR2 YFSETQ come from the germline V gene. CDR3 in amino acids: CASSPDATGELFF. Here the CDR3 DNA reads TGCGCCAGCAGCCCGGACGCCACCGGGGAGCTGTTTTTT. The full variable domain, with the rest looked up from reference TRBV5-1 and TRBJ2-2, is KAGVTQTPRYLIKTRGQQVTLSCSPISGHRSVSWYQQTPGQGLQFLFEYFSETQRNKGNFPGRFSGRQFSNSRSEMNVSTLELGDSALYLCASSPDATGELFFGEGSRLTVL.

This clone appeared a few times. This chain joins TRBV4-1 and TRBJ2-2; a possible D gene is TRBD1 (5 bases). This CDR3 has 18 amino acids. In germline, CDR1 is MGHRA, CDR2 YSYEKL. Trimming cost V 5 bases and J 4 bases, with 23 bases left between them. The DNA of the CDR3 is TGCGCCAGCAGCTTAGGGGCATGGCTAGGGTTCAGCACCGGGGAGCTGTTTTTT. Translated: CASSLGAWLGFSTGELFF.

This chain uses TRBV6-6 with TRBJ2-1; unclear D gene. Trimming took 5 bases from V and 7 from J, leaving 9 bases between them. The CDR3 covers 12 residues. The germline gives CDR1 MNHNY, CDR2 SVGAGI (reference sequence). In nucleotides, the CDR3 is TGTGCCAGCAGTCCTCAGTCTAATGAGCAGTTCTTC. Translated: CASSPQSNEQFF.

The chain is built from TRBV11-2 and TRBJ2-3, with 7 positions matching TRBD2. Germline CDR1 SGHAT, CDR2 FQNNGV. There are 16 residues in the CDR3. V lost 5 bases, J lost 0 bases, and 8 bases stayed unmatched. CDR3 sequence: CASSPPVSGSTDTQYF. The CDR3 nucleotides read TGTGCCAGCAGCCCGCCGGTTAGCGGGAGCACAGATACGCAGTATTTT.

The chain joins TRBV4-2 to TRBJ2-3; 7 positions agree with TRBD2. Germline V gene sequence: CDR1 LGHNA, CDR2 YNFKEQ. V lost 0 bases to trimming and J lost 2 bases; unmatched junction nucleotides: 2. This CDR3 is built from 15 residues. In DNA form, the CDR3 reads TGTGCCAGCAGCCAAGACTGGGACTACACAGATACGCAGTATTTT. This encodes CASSQDWDYTDTQYF.

CDR3 sequence (DNA): TGCGCCAGCAGCGGGACCGGGACAGGGATCTATGGCTACACCTTC. It encodes CASSGTGTGIYGYTF. The chain links TRBV5-1 to TRBJ1-2; 9 bases fit TRBD1. CDR3 size: 15 residues. Germline trimming cut 4 bases from V and 4 bases from J; bases unmatched to any gene: 8. Germline V gene lookup returns CDR1 SGHRS and CDR2 YFSETQ.

J is TRBJ1-5 and V is TRBV4-1; 7 positions match TRBD1. V was clipped by 1 base and J by 2 bases; unmatched bases: 5. The CDR3 loop spans 16 amino acids. The germline V gene has CDR1 MGHRA and CDR2 YSYEKL. CDR3 sequence: CASSQAGQGGNQPQHF. In nucleotides, the CDR3 is TGCGCCAGCAGCCAAGCGGGGCAGGGGGGCAATCAGCCCCAGCATTTT.

This clone occurred once. The chain employs TRBV5-4 and TRBJ1-2; tentative D call: TRBD1 (6 bases). From germline, CDR1 is SGHNT and CDR2 YYREEE (reference sequence). The CDR3 extends over 13 amino acids. The V and J ends lost 2 bases and 6 bases respectively, with 11 bases between them. CDR3 in DNA: TGTGCCAGCAGCTTCGAGGGGGGGCATGGCTACACCTTC. This encodes CASSFEGGHGYTF.